This TCR beta chain stems from a study of graft-versus-host responses after intestinal transplantation. As for the study in general: Multivisceral, liver-intestinal, or isolated intestinal transplants were received by the recipients. The whole recipient group had anti-thymocyte globulin induction followed by tacrolimus and steroids for about three years. Findings and limits, study-wide: GvH clones surfaced in recipient marrow, some emerging earlier in ileum or blood. Researchers found peak circulating GvH clone levels linked to early post-transplant HvG declines.

V gave up 5 bases and J gave up 3 bases, with 13 bases separating them. CDR3 length: 13 residues. Looked up from germline, CDR1 is SQVTM and CDR2 is ANQGSEA. On this clone: Its cognate antigen is unknown.

Clones were read by immunoSEQ multiplex PCR, and TCRdb kept only the in-frame ones, dropping some. This table holds fewer than 50,000 clones, 90% to 95% found once. The origin of this receptor is a human patient who received an intestinal transplant, so some T cells may come from the graft donor. The source material was PBMCs, sampled 524 days after transplant. The rearrangement uses TRBV29-1 and TRBJ1-2, with a possible D match to TRBD1 (6 bases). CDR3 region: CSVTTQGDYGYTF. The DNA for the CDR3 is TGCAGCGTTACCACACAGGGCGACTATGGCTACACCTTC.